These 8 T cell receptor beta chains share one sample of origin, sequenced in a study of regulatory T cells in long-lasting Graves disease (TCRdb year 2021). The library was prepared using multiplex PCR. The sample was run on an Illumina HiSeq 4000. TCR beta libraries were built with iRepertoire HTBI primers and Arm-PCR amplification of CDR3 regions. TCRdb applied fastp at Q25 and MiXCR to the public reads, then kept only in-frame beta chains. A single entry per CDR3 protein holds the most common genes and DNA from its merged rows. The sample table lists 350,000 to 400,000 distinct CDR3 sequences, around 15% of them with a count of one. The ten largest clonotypes hold about a fifth of the sample. According to the study, the label for this sample's time point signals: newly diagnosed GD, antithyroid drugs for less than 3 months. For both TCR sequencing and RNA sequencing, RNA was extracted from PBMCs in TRIzol.

The sample here was peripheral blood mononuclear cells (PBMCs), taken at new diagnosis, from a patient treated with antithyroid drugs. All receptors come from a female donor with Graves disease.

This clonotype was counted ten times or more. The DNA of the CDR3 is TGTGCCAGCTCACCAGGGCCGCAGGCTGAAGCTTTCTTT. Its protein product is CASSPGPQAEAFF. V is TRBV18 and J is TRBJ1-1; D is undetermined. The CDR3 extends over 13 amino acids. The ends were cut back, 2 bases at V and 6 bases at J, with 10 bases in the middle. Germline assignment: CDR1 KGHSH and CDR2 LQKENI.

This clonotype has only a few counts. The chain uses TRBV6-1 and TRBJ1-6; no definite D call. Trimming cost V 6 bases and J 8 bases, with 11 bases left between them. The germline V gene has CDR1 MNHNS and CDR2 SASEGT. The CDR3 is 13 residues long. The DNA for the CDR3 is TGTGCCAGCAGGGGCATGGACTATTCACCCCTCCACTTT. The encoded protein is CASRGMDYSPLHF.

This clonotype was recorded many times. The genes are TRBV20-1 and TRBJ1-4; D gene ambiguous. Trimming left V 6 bases short and J 7 bases short, with 9 bases between. There are 11 residues in the CDR3. Germline CDR1 and CDR2: DFQATT and SNEGSKA (reference sequence). CDR3: CSALPGEKLFF. The CDR3 DNA reads as TGCAGTGCCCTACCCGGTGAAAAACTGTTTTTT.

This chain links TRBV4-1 with TRBJ2-2; the D is unclear. Trimming took 1 base from V and 0 from J, leaving 9 bases between them. The CDR3 spans 16 residues. Germline-derived CDR1 and CDR2 are MGHRA and YSYEKL. The CDR3 is CASSQVPNSNTGELFF. The CDR3 nucleotides are TGCGCCAGCAGCCAAGTTCCGAATTCGAACACCGGGGAGCTGTTTTTT.

This clonotype was counted many times. The chain links TRBV10-3 to TRBJ1-1, with TRBD1 matching over 11 bases. After removal of 7 bases from V and 3 bases from J, the junction contained 1 base not matched to a gene. This CDR3 region has 13 residues. Looked up from germline, CDR1 is ENHRY and CDR2 is SYGVKD. As DNA, the CDR3 is TGTGCCATCAAGGGACAGGGGGACACTGAAGCTTTCTTT. Encoded protein: CAIKGQGDTEAFF.

On this clonotype itself: This may stem from a read error, because a much larger clone lies one nucleotide away. This sequence joins TRBV10-2 and TRBJ2-7; 10 nucleotides agree with TRBD1. The CDR3 is 17 residues long. CDR1 and CDR2 from the germline V gene are WSHSY and SAAADI. J was trimmed by 0 bases and V by 3 bases; bases with no gene match: 8. CDR3 region: CASSEWTGGAISYEQYF. In DNA form, the CDR3 reads TGCGCCAGCAGTGAATGGACAGGGGGTGCCATCTCCTACGAGCAGTACTTC.

V usage is TRBV15 and J usage is TRBJ2-5; a possible D gene is TRBD2 (7 bases). V lost 7 bases, J lost 1 base, and 10 bases lay in between. The CDR3 extends over 13 amino acids. Germline V gene data show CDR1 as LNHNV and CDR2 as YYDKDF (reference sequence). CDR3 in amino acids: CATTGGPQETQYF. The CDR3 DNA reads as TGTGCCACCACGGGGGGCCCCCAAGAGACCCAGTACTTC.

The CDR3 loop reads CASSVDVGTGNDEQYF. CDR3 bases: TGTGCCAGCAGTGTAGATGTCGGGACAGGGAACGACGAGCAGTACTTC. The chain couples TRBV6-8 to TRBJ2-7; TRBD1 matches at 9 bases. Germline V gene sequence: CDR1 MNHGY, CDR2 SAAAGT. V was pared by 5 bases and J by 5 bases, with 13 bases of the junction left unmatched. This CDR3 comprises 16 residues.